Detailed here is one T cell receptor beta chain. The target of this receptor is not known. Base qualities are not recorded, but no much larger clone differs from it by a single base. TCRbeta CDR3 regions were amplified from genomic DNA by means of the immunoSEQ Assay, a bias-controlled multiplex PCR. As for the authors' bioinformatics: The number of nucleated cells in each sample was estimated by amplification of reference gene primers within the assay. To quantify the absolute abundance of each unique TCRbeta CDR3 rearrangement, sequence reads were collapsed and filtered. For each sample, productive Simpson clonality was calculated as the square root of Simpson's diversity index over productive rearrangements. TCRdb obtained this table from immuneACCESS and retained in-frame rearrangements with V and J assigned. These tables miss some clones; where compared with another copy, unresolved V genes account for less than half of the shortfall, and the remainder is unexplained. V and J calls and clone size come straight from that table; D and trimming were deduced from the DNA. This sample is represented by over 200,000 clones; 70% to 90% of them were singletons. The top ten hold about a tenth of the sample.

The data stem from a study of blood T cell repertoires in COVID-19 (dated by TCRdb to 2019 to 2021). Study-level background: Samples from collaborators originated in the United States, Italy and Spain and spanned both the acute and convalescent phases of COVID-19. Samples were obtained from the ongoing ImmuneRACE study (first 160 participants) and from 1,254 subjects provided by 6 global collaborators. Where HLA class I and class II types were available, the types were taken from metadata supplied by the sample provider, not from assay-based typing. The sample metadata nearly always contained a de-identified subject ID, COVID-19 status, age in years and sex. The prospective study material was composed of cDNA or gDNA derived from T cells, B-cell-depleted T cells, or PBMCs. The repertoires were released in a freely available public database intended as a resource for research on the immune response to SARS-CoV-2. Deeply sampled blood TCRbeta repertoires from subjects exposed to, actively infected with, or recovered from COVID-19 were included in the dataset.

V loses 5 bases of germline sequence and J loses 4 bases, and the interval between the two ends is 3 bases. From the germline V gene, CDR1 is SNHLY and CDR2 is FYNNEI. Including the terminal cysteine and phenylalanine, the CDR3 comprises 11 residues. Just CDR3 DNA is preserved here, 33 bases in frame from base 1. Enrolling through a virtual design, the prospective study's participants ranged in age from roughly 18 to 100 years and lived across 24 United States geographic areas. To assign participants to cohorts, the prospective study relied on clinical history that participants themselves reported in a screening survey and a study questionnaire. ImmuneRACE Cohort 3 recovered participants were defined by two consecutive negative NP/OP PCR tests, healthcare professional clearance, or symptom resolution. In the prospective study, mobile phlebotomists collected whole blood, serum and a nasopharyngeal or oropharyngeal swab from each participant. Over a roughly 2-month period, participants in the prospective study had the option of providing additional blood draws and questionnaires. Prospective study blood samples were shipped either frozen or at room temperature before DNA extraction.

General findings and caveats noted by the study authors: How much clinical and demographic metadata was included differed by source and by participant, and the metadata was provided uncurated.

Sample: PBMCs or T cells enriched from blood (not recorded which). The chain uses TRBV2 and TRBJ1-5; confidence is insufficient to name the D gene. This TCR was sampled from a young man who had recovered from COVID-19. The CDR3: CASSLNQPQHF. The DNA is TGTGCCAGCAGTTTAAATCAGCCCCAGCATTTT.